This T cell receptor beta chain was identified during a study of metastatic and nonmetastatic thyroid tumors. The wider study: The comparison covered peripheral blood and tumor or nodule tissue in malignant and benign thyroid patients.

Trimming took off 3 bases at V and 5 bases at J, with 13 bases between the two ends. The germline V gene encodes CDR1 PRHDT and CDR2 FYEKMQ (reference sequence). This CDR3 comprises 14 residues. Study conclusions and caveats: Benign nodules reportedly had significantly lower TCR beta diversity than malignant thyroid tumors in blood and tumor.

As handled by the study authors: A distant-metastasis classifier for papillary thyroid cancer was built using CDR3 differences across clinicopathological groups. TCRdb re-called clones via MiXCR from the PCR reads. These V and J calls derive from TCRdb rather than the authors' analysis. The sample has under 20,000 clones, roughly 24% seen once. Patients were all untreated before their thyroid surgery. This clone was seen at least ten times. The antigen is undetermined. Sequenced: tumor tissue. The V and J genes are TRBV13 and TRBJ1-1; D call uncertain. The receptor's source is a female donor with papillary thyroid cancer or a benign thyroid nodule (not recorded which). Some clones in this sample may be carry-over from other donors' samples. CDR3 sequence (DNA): TGTGCCAGCAGCTTGACGGGATCTGAGACTGAAGCTTTCTTT. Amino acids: CASSLTGSETEAFF.